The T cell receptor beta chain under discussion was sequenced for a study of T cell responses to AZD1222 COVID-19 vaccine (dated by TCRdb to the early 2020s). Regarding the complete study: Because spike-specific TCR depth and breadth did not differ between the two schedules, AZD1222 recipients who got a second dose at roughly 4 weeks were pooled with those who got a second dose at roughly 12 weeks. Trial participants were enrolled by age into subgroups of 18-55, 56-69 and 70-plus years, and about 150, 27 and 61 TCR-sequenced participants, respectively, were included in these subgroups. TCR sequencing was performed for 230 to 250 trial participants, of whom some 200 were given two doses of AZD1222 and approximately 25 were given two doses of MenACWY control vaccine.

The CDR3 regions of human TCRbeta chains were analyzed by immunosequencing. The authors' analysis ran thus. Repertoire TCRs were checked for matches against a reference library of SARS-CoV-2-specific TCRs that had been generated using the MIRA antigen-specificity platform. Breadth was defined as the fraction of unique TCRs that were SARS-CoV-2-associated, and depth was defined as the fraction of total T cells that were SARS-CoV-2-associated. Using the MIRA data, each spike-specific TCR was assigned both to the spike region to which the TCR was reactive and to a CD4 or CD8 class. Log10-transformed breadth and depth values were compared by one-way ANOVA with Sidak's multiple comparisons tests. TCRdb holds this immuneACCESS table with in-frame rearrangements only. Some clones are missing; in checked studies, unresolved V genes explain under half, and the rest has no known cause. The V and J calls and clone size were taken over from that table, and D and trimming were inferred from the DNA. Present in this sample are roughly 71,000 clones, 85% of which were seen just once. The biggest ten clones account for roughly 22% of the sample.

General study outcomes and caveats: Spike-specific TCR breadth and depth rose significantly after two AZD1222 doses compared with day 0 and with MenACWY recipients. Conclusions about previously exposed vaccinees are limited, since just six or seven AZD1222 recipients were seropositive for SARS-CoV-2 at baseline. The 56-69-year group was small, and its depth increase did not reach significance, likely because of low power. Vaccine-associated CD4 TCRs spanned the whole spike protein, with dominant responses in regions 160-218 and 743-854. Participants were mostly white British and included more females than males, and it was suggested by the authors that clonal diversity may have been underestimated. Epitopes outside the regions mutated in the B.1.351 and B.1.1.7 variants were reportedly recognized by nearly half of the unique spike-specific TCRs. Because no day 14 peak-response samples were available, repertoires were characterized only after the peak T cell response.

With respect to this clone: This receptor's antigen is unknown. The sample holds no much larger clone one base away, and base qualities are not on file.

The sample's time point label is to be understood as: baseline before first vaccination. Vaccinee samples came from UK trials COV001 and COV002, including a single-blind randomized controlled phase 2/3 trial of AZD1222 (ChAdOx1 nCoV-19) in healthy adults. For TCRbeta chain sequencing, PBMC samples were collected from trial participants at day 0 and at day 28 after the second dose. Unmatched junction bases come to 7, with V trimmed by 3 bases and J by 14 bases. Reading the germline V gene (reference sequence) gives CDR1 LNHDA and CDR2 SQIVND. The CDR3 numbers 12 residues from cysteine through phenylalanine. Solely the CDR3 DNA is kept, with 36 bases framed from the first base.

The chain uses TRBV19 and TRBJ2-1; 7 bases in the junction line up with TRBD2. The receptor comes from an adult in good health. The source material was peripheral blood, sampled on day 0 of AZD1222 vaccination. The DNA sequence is TGTGCCAGTAGTATGGGGCGGGAGACAAAGTTCTTC. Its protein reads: CASSMGRETKFF.